Listed below are T cell receptor beta chains from one sample, sequenced in a study of T cell responses to AZD1222 COVID-19 vaccine. Method: immunoSEQ multiplex PCR; TCRdb's copy keeps in-frame clones and lacks some. This repertoire shows fewer than 120,000 clones, about 90% found once; its top ten account for approximately 8%. Sequenced material: peripheral blood, taken on day 0 of AZD1222 vaccination. The receptors shown here come from an adult in good health. Both conserved end residues are part of each CDR3. The D gene is left open where the match is weak. A clone size is listed for some rows: how often the clone was seen (once, few, many), or a class if it is expanded.

J	size	V	D	CDR3	DNA
TRBJ2-7	-	TRBV5-6	-	CASSSLTTSRSSYEQYF	TGTGCCAGCAGTTCACTAACCACATCTCGAAGCTCCTACGAGCAGTACTTC
TRBJ2-5	-	TRBV5-1	TRBD2	CASGTGTSRSETQYF	TGCGCCAGCGGAACTGGGACTAGCAGATCGGAGACCCAGTACTTC
TRBJ1-3	-	TRBV19	-	CASSTGSSGNTIYF	TGTGCCAGTAGCACAGGTAGCTCTGGAAACACCATATATTTT
TRBJ1-2	-	TRBV27	-	CASSGTPHGYTF	TGTGCCAGCAGCGGGACCCCTCATGGCTACACCTTC
TRBJ2-7	-	TRBV28	-	CASSSTEAKQYF	TGTGCCAGCAGTTCGACAGAAGCTAAGCAGTACTTC
TRBJ2-3	-	TRBV5-4	-	CASSSIGGTRDTQYF	TGTGCCAGCAGCTCGATTGGGGGCACGAGAGATACGCAGTATTTT
TRBJ1-5	-	TRBV9	TRBD1	CASSEGARGQPQHF	TGTGCCAGCAGCGAGGGGGCGAGGGGTCAGCCCCAGCATTTT
TRBJ1-2	-	TRBV7-9	-	CASTGAGVYGYTF	TGTGCCAGCACCGGGGCAGGGGTATATGGCTACACCTTC
TRBJ2-7	-	TRBV11-1	-	CASSLSVRPHHEQYF	TGTGCCAGCAGCTTATCTGTCCGACCCCACCACGAGCAGTACTTC
TRBJ2-7	-	TRBV24-1	-	CATTSDLGEQYF	TGTGCCACCACCTCGGACCTGGGCGAGCAGTACTTC
TRBJ1-2	-	TRBV6-5	-	CALGRTNYGYTF	TGTGCCTTGGGACGCACTAACTATGGCTACACCTTC
TRBJ2-7	-	TRBV3-1/TRBV3-2	TRBD2	CASSPQASGGYEQYF	TGTGCCAGCAGCCCACAGGCTAGCGGGGGGTACGAGCAGTACTTC
TRBJ2-1	-	TRBV19	-	CASSIDLPSQRFF	TGTGCCAGTAGTATAGATCTTCCTAGTCAGCGGTTCTTC
TRBJ1-4	-	TRBV21-1	-	CASSREGGPNEKLFF	TGTGCCAGCAGCAGGGAGGGGGGGCCTAATGAAAAACTGTTTTTT
TRBJ2-7	-	TRBV7-9	TRBD2	CASSPGLAPYEQYF	TGTGCCAGCAGCCCGGGACTAGCGCCCTACGAGCAGTACTTC
TRBJ2-3	-	TRBV23-1	-	CASSQDPRTDTQYF	TGCGCCAGCAGTCAGGACCCACGCACAGATACGCAGTATTTT
TRBJ1-1	-	TRBV7-8	-	CASSRLGTTLNTEAFF	TGTGCCAGCAGCCGACTCGGGACAACACTAAACACTGAAGCTTTCTTT
TRBJ1-3	-	TRBV7-9	-	CASSLGGTTSGNTIYF	TGTGCCAGCAGCTTAGGAGGCACTACCTCTGGAAACACCATATATTTT
TRBJ1-2	-	TRBV5-1	-	CASSPPPGGGYTF	TGCGCCAGCAGCCCCCCCCCGGGCGGTGGCTACACCTTC
TRBJ2-5	-	TRBV7-9	-	CASSLALEGTQYF	TGTGCCAGCAGCTTAGCGCTGGAGGGGACCCAGTACTTC
TRBJ1-5	-	TRBV19	-	CASSMDLGQPQHF	TGTGCCAGTAGTATGGATCTTGGTCAGCCCCAGCATTTT
TRBJ1-4	-	TRBV18	-	CASSLYRDRSNEKLFF	TGTGCCAGCTCACTCTACCGGGATAGGTCTAATGAAAAACTGTTTTTT
TRBJ2-7	-	TRBV28	-	CASINPTTGSEQYF	TGTGCCAGCATCAACCCGACCACAGGGTCCGAGCAGTACTTC
TRBJ2-7	-	TRBV7-2	-	CASSEEPYEQYF	TGTGCCAGCAGCGAGGAACCCTACGAGCAGTACTTC
TRBJ1-2	-	TRBV28	-	CASGRTVYGYTF	TGTGCCAGCGGGAGGACAGTCTATGGCTACACCTTC
TRBJ2-7	-	TRBV7-9	-	CASSLISYEQYF	TGTGCCAGCAGCCTCATTTCCTACGAGCAGTACTTC
TRBJ1-5	-	TRBV19	TRBD1	CASRRTGGGQPQHF	TGTGCCAGTAGACGGACAGGGGGCGGGCAGCCCCAGCATTTT
TRBJ1-2	-	TRBV28	-	CASSKPQGRTMIDGYTF	TGTGCCAGCAGCAAGCCGCAGGGGAGGACGATGATTGATGGCTACACCTTC
TRBJ2-7	-	TRBV27	TRBD1	CASSSRDRLRQYF	TGTGCCAGCAGTTCCAGGGACAGGCTACGGCAGTACTTC
TRBJ2-3	-	TRBV13	-	CASSLGAGAADTQYF	TGTGCCAGCAGCTTAGGCGCGGGGGCGGCAGATACGCAGTATTTT
TRBJ1-6	-	TRBV5-1	-	CASSPWTAGNSPLHF	TGCGCCAGCAGCCCATGGACGGCCGGCAATTCACCCCTCCACTTT
TRBJ2-1	-	TRBV6-5	TRBD2	CASNSGGNRNEQFF	TGTGCCAGCAATAGCGGGGGTAATCGCAATGAGCAGTTCTTC
TRBJ2-7	once	TRBV27	-	CASRRGRGLNDEQYF	TGTGCCAGCAGAAGGGGGAGGGGATTAAACGACGAGCAGTACTTC
TRBJ2-1	-	TRBV14	-	CASSLYNEQFF	TGTGCCAGCAGCCTATACAATGAGCAGTTCTTC
TRBJ2-7	-	TRBV7-9	TRBD2	CASSWGGSYEQYF	TGTGCCAGCAGCTGGGGGGGATCCTACGAGCAGTACTTC
TRBJ2-3	-	TRBV10-1	TRBD2	CASSGTRSDTQYF	TGCGCCAGCAGTGGGACTAGATCAGATACGCAGTATTTT
TRBJ2-1	-	TRBV5-4	TRBD2	CASSLGGGSYNEQFF	TGTGCCAGCAGCTTGGGGGGGGGCTCCTACAATGAGCAGTTCTTC
TRBJ1-2	-	TRBV11-2	TRBD1	CASSLAGTGKYYGYTF	TGTGCCAGCAGCTTAGCCGGGACAGGGAAATACTATGGCTACACCTTC
TRBJ2-1	-	TRBV18	TRBD1	CASSQGQGNEQFF	TGTGCCAGCTCACAGGGACAGGGCAATGAGCAGTTCTTC
TRBJ2-3	-	TRBV4-1	TRBD2	CASSQGLAGGDTQYF	TGCGCCAGCAGCCAAGGACTAGCGGGGGGGGATACGCAGTATTTT
TRBJ2-2	-	TRBV5-1	-	CASSSQGTLNTGELFF	TGCGCCAGCAGCTCTCAGGGGACCCTGAACACCGGGGAGCTGTTTTTT
TRBJ1-5	-	TRBV28	TRBD1	CASWTGVNNQPQHF	TGTGCCAGCTGGACAGGGGTTAACAATCAGCCCCAGCATTTT
TRBJ1-3	-	TRBV11-2	-	CASRLGDSGNTIYF	TGTGCCAGCAGGCTCGGGGACTCTGGAAACACCATATATTTT
TRBJ1-2	-	TRBV5-4	TRBD1	CASSLAGQAGGYGYTF	TGTGCCAGCAGCTTGGCGGGACAGGCTGGGGGTTATGGCTACACCTTC
TRBJ2-7	-	TRBV3-1/TRBV3-2	-	CASSQVGGPAGEQYF	TGTGCCAGCAGCCAAGTAGGAGGGCCCGCGGGAGAGCAGTACTTC
TRBJ1-5	-	TRBV7-9	-	CASSPQGGHSNQPQHF	TGTGCCAGCAGCCCACAGGGAGGGCATAGCAATCAGCCCCAGCATTTT
TRBJ2-3	-	TRBV24-1	-	CATSTTTDTQYF	TGTGCCACCTCGACTACAACAGATACGCAGTATTTT
TRBJ2-1	-	TRBV3-1/TRBV3-2	TRBD2	CASSQGTSGGPSYNEQFF	TGTGCCAGCAGCCAAGGGACTAGCGGGGGCCCCTCCTACAATGAGCAGTTCTTC
TRBJ1-2	-	TRBV12-3/TRBV12-4	-	CASSFGENYGYTF	TGTGCCAGCAGTTTTGGGGAGAACTATGGCTACACCTTC
TRBJ1-1	-	TRBV15	-	CATSRVQDMNTEAFF	TGTGCCACCAGCAGAGTACAGGACATGAACACTGAAGCTTTCTTT
TRBJ1-2	-	TRBV30	-	CAWTGLNYGYTF	TGTGCCTGGACAGGGTTGAACTATGGCTACACCTTC
TRBJ1-5	once	TRBV27	-	CASSFRREGQPQHF	TGTGCCAGCAGTTTTCGCAGGGAGGGTCAGCCCCAGCATTTT
TRBJ2-1	-	TRBV3-1/TRBV3-2	-	CASSHKIDWVEQFF	TGTGCCAGCAGCCACAAGATAGATTGGGTTGAGCAGTTCTTC
TRBJ1-1	-	TRBV7-9	TRBD1	CASSSNAQGIAFF	TGTGCCAGCAGCTCCAACGCACAGGGGATAGCTTTCTTT